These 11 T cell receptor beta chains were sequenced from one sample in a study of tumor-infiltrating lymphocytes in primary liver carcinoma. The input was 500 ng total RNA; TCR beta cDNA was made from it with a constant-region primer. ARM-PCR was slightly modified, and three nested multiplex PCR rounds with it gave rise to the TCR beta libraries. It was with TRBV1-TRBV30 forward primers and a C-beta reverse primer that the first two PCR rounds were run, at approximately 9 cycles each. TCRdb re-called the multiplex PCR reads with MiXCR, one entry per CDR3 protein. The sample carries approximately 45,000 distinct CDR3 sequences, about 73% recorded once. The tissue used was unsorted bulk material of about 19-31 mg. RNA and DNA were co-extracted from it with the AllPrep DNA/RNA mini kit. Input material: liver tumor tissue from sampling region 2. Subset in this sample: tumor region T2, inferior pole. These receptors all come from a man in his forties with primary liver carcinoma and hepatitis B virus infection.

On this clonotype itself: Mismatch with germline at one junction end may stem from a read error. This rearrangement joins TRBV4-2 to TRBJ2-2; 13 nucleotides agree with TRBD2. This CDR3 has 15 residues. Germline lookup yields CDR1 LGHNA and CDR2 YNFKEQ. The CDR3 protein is CASSLGGLAGRELFF. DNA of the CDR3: TGTGCGAGCAGCCTAGGGGGACTAGCGGGGAGGGAGCTGTTTTTT.

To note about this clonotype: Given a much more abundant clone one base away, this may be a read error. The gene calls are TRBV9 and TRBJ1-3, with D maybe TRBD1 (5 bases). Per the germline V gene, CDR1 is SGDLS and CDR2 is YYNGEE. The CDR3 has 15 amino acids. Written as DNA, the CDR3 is TGTGCCAGCAGCGCCGGGACCTTGGGAGGAAACACCGTATATTTT. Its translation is CASSAGTLGGNTVYF.

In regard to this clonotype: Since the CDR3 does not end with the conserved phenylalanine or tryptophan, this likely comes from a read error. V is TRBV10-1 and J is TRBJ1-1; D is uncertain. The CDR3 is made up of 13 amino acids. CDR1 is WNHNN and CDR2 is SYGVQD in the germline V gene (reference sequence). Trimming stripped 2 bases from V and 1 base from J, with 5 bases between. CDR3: CASSERRNTEAFS. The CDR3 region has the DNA TGCGCCAGCAGTGAGCGTCGGAACACTGAAGCTTTCTCT.

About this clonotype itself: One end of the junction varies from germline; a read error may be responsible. DNA for the CDR3: TGTGCCAGCAGTGGACCCAGGAGTAGCAATCGGCCCCAGCATTTT. Protein: CASSGPRSSNRPQHF. The J gene is TRBJ1-5, the V gene TRBV28; D remains unclear. The CDR3 is made up of 15 amino acids. CDR1 is MDHEN and CDR2 is SYDVKM in the germline V gene.

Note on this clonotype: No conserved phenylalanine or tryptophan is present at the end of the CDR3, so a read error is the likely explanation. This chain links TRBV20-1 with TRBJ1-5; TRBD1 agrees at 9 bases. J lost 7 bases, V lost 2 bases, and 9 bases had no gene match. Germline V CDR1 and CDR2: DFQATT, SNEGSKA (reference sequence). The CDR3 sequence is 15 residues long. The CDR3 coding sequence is TGCAGTGCTAGACACGGGACAGGGAGTGTCCAGCCCCAGCATTAT. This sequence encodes CSARHGTGSVQPQHY.

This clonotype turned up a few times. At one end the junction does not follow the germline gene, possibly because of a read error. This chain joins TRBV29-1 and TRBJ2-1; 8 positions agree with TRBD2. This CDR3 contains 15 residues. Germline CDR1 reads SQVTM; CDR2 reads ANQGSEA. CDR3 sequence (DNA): TGCAGCGTTGAGGTGGGCGGGAGGACCAGCGGTGAGCAGTTATTC. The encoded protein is CSVEVGGRTSGEQLF.

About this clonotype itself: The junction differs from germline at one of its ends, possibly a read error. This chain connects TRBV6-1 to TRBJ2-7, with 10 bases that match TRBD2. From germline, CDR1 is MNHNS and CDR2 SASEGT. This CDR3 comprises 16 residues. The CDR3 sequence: CVSSEVGTSGKYEQYF. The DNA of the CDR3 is TGTGTCAGCAGTGAAGTAGGAACTAGCGGGAAGTACGAGCAGTACTTC.

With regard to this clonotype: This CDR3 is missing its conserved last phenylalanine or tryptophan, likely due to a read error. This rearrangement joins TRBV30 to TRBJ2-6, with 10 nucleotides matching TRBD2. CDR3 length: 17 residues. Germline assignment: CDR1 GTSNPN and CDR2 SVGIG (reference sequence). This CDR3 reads CAFQASGSLCGANILTL. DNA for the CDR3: TGTGCCTTCCAGGCTAGCGGGAGTCTCTGTGGGGCCAACATCCTGACTTTA.

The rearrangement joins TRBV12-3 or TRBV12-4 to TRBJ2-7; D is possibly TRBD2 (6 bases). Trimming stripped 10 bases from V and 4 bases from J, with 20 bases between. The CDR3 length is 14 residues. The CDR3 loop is CANIVPGLPYEQYF. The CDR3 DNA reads TGTGCCAACATCGTCCCGGGACTCCCATACGAGCAGTACTTC.

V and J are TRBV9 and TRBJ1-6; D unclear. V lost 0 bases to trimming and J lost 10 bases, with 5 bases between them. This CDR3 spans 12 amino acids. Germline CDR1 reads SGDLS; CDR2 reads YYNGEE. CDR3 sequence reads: CASSVDESPLHF. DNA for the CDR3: TGTGCCAGCAGCGTAGATGAATCACCCCTCCACTTT.

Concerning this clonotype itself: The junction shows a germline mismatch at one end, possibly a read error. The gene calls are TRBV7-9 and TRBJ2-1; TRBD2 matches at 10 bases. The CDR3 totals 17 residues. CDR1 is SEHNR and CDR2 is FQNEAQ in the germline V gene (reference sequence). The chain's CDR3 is CSSSRTSGKLNYNEQFF. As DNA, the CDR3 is TGTTCCAGCAGCCGGACTAGCGGAAAACTAAACTACAATGAGCAGTTCTTC.